A single sample is the source of the 28 T cell receptor beta chains below, sequenced in a study of graft-versus-host responses after intestinal transplantation. Which antigens these TCRs recognize remains unknown. TCRdb's copy holds only in-frame clones and misses some; the assay was immunoSEQ multiplex PCR. The sample shows roughly 34,000 clones, less than 95% of them seen only once. This specimen consisted of unstimulated CD4+ T cells sorted from spleen or lymph node cells, obtained before transplant. These receptors were taken from a human donor who was the organ donor for an intestinal transplant.

The chain recombines TRBV21-1 with TRBJ1-5; the listed D gene, TRBD1, was not tested against the DNA. TRBV21-1 is described as a pseudogene. The CDR3 runs to 16 residues. CDR3 amino acids: CASSKRGTGSNQPQHF. CDR3 DNA: TGTGCCAGCAGCAAAAGGGGGACAGGTAGCAATCAGCCCCAGCATTTT.

The chain combines TRBV30 with TRBJ2-1; 9 bases fit TRBD2. Looked up from germline, CDR1 is GTSNPN and CDR2 is SVGIG (reference sequence). V was pared by 6 bases and J by 6 bases, with 6 bases of the junction left unmatched. The CDR3 totals 13 residues. This chain's CDR3 is CACAGGPGNEQFF. Written as DNA, the CDR3 is TGTGCCTGTGCGGGGGGGCCAGGCAATGAGCAGTTCTTC.

The gene calls are TRBV30 and TRBJ1-3, with D unresolved. The CDR3 loop spans 14 amino acids. Germline V gene sequence: CDR1 GTSNPN, CDR2 SVGIG (reference sequence). Between the trimmed V and J ends, which lost 2 bases and 0 bases, there was a span of 8 bases. CDR3 coding DNA: TGTGCCTGGAGTAGCAGGAGCTCTGGAAACACCATATATTTT. This translates into CAWSSRSSGNTIYF.

The rearrangement joins TRBV11-2 to TRBJ2-6; possible D gene TRBD1, 6 bases. The CDR3 contains 15 residues. Trimming removed 3 bases at V and 0 bases at J, with 6 bases between. CDR1 and CDR2 from the germline V gene are SGHAT and FQNNGV. The CDR3, as DNA: TGTGCCAGCAGCTTGACAGGCTCTGGGGCCAACGTCCTGACTTTC. It encodes CASSLTGSGANVLTF.

J is TRBJ1-6 and V is TRBV4-1, with D maybe TRBD1 (5 bases). Germline CDR1 MGHRA, CDR2 YSYEKL. CDR3 length equals 15 residues. The V end was cut by 2 bases, the J end by 13 bases, with 18 bases between. This CDR3 reads CASSQRSLGTLPLHF. The CDR3 region has the DNA TGCGCCAGCAGCCAAAGGAGCCTAGGGACCTTGCCCCTCCACTTT.

This chain's CDR3 is CASKAGTNTEAFF. In DNA form, the CDR3 reads TGTGCCAGCAAGGCGGGCACAAACACTGAAGCTTTCTTT. This chain joins TRBV6-6 and TRBJ1-1, with no clear D. CDR3 length equals 13 residues. Germline V gene sequence: CDR1 MNHNY, CDR2 SVGAGI (reference sequence). Trimming took off 7 bases at V and 2 bases at J, with 11 bases between the two ends.

The V and J genes are TRBV20-1 and TRBJ1-1; 8 nucleotides align to TRBD1. Per germline, CDR1 DFQATT and CDR2 SNEGSKA (reference sequence). V lost 6 bases and J lost 7; bases outside the gene matches: 4. This CDR3 is 11 amino acids long. The CDR3 DNA follows: TGCAGTGCGAGGACAGGGAATGAAGCTTTCTTT. Translated, it gives CSARTGNEAFF.

CDR3 in DNA: TGTGCCTGGAGTGTAGGTCAGGGGCCCTACTCTGGAAACACCATATATTTT. Its translation is CAWSVGQGPYSGNTIYF. V usage is TRBV30 and J usage is TRBJ1-3; a weak D match, TRBD1 (6 bases). The CDR3 covers 17 residues. Germline V CDR1 and CDR2: GTSNPN, SVGIG (reference sequence). V lost 0 bases, J lost 0 bases, and 15 bases lay in between.

V gene TRBV11-3 combines with J gene TRBJ2-7; TRBD1 matches at 10 bases. CDR1 SGHNT and CDR2 YENEEA come from the germline V gene. The CDR3 is 15 residues long. With 5 bases clipped from V and 4 bases from J, the junction kept 8 bases outside the gene matches. DNA of the CDR3: TGTGCCAGCAGCCCCGGACAGGGGGGGCCTTACGAGCAGTACTTC. Translating gives CASSPGQGGPYEQYF.

This chain's CDR3 is CAWSGGGLGGYTF. The CDR3 DNA follows: TGTGCCTGGAGTGGAGGGGGACTTGGTGGCTACACCTTC. The genes are TRBV30 and TRBJ1-2; a possible D gene is TRBD1 (6 bases). Germline V CDR1 and CDR2: GTSNPN, SVGIG (reference sequence). CDR3 size: 13 residues. Trimming took off 1 base at V and 7 bases at J, with 13 bases between the two ends.

This chain links TRBV7-2 with TRBJ1-6; tentative D call: TRBD1 (6 bases). CDR1 is SGHTA, CDR2 FQGNSA, per germline. The CDR3 has 15 residues. With 1 base removed from V and 5 bases from J, the gap between germline ends came to 9 bases. In nucleotides, the CDR3 is TGTGCCAGCAGCTTAGGGGGGCTTAATAATTCACCCCTCCACTTT. This translates into CASSLGGLNNSPLHF. Full variable domain (rest looked up from reference TRBV7-2 and TRBJ1-6): GAGVSQSPSNKVTEKGKDVELRCDPISGHTALYWYRQSLGQGLEFLIYFQGNSAPDKSGLPSDRFSAERTGGSVSTLTIQRTQQEDSAVYLCASSLGGLNNSPLHFGNGTRLTVT.

This rearrangement joins TRBV30 to TRBJ1-2; possible D gene TRBD1, 6 bases. Trimming took off 3 bases at V and 3 bases at J, with 26 bases between the two ends. Germline V CDR1 and CDR2: GTSNPN, SVGIG (reference sequence). The CDR3 extends over 18 amino acids. This chain's CDR3 is CAWRGFSAGVAWDYGYTF. The CDR3 nucleotides are TGTGCCTGGAGGGGCTTTTCGGCAGGGGTCGCGTGGGACTATGGCTACACCTTC.

In this sample, this clone turned up once. This chain links TRBV9 with TRBJ2-2, with D tentatively TRBD1 or TRBD2 (5 bases each). Trimming left V 0 bases short and J 4 bases short, with 7 bases between. Germline CDR1 reads SGDLS; CDR2 reads YYNGEE. The CDR3 runs 14 residues. CDR3 in DNA: TGTGCCAGCAGCGTAGTTGGGGGCACCGGGGAGCTGTTTTTT. Translated, it gives CASSVVGGTGELFF. Full variable domain (missing parts from reference TRBV9 and TRBJ2-2): DSGVTQTPKHLITATGQRVTLRCSPRSGDLSVYWYQQSLDQGLQFLIQYYNGEERAKGNILERFSAQQFPDLHSELNLSSLELGDSALYFCASSVVGGTGELFFGEGSRLTVL.

CDR3 residues: CASSEQGAYQPQHF. CDR3 bases: TGTGCCAGCAGTGAACAGGGGGCGTATCAGCCCCAGCATTTT. The V gene is TRBV6-1, the J gene TRBJ1-5, with 8 positions matching TRBD1. The germline V gene has CDR1 MNHNS and CDR2 SASEGT. Unmatched junction bases numbered 2, after V lost 2 bases and J lost 5 bases. This CDR3 is built from 14 residues.

The chain is built from TRBV28 and TRBJ1-6, with D tentatively TRBD1 (6 bases). The germline CDR1 and CDR2 sequences are MDHEN and SYDVKM. The V end was cut by 2 bases, the J end by 7 bases, with 9 bases between. This CDR3 spans 14 amino acids. The CDR3: CASSLQGRNSPLHF. Here the CDR3 DNA reads TGTGCCAGCAGTTTACAGGGGAGGAATTCACCCCTCCACTTT. Together with reference TRBV28 and TRBJ1-6, the CDR3 gives the full variable domain: DVKVTQSSRYLVKRTGEKVFLECVQDMDHENMFWYRQDPGLGLRLIYFSYDVKMKEKGDIPEGYSVSREKKERFSLILESASTNQTSMYLCASSLQGRNSPLHFGNGTRLTVT.

This chain joins TRBV28 and TRBJ1-2, with TRBD1 identical over 8 bases. V shed 3 bases, J shed 3 bases, and the junction held 0 bases outside the gene matches. CDR1 is MDHEN and CDR2 is SYDVKM in the germline V gene. This CDR3 has 13 amino acids. The CDR3 loop reads CASSLDRDYGYTF. The CDR3 DNA is TGTGCCAGCAGTTTGGACAGGGACTATGGCTACACCTTC.

This chain uses TRBV5-4 with TRBJ1-1, with D hard to call. The germline V gene encodes CDR1 SGHNT and CDR2 YYREEE (reference sequence). The CDR3 length is 16 residues. Trimming stripped 1 base from V and 2 bases from J, with 15 bases between. In DNA form, the CDR3 reads TGTGCCAGCAGCTTGACGGATGTTCCCAAAAACACTGAAGCTTTCTTT. Residues: CASSLTDVPKNTEAFF.

V and J are TRBV5-4 and TRBJ2-4; D ambiguous. The ends were cut back, 4 bases at V and 1 base at J, with 9 bases in the middle. Germline assignment: CDR1 SGHNT and CDR2 YYREEE (reference sequence). There are 14 residues in the CDR3. The CDR3 is CASSPPGAKNIQYF. The CDR3 region has the DNA TGTGCCAGCAGCCCCCCTGGGGCCAAAAACATTCAGTACTTC.

The gene calls are TRBV7-9 and TRBJ2-1; no clear D gene. The CDR3 consists of 18 residues. Trimming removed 1 base from V and 2 bases from J, with 18 bases in between. Per the germline V gene, CDR1 is SEHNR and CDR2 is FQNEAQ (reference sequence). DNA for the CDR3: TGTGCCAGCAGCTTAGGGTATCGGACCCATAGCCCCTACAATGAGCAGTTCTTC. Its protein is CASSLGYRTHSPYNEQFF.

The gene calls are TRBV5-6 and TRBJ2-1; 15 bases agree with TRBD2. CDR1 and CDR2 (germline): SGHDT, YYEEEE. Germline trimming cut 1 base from V and 6 bases from J; bases unmatched to any gene: 8. This CDR3 is 18 amino acids long. CDR3 nucleotides: TGTGCCAGCAGCTTGAAGACATGGACTAGCGGGGGGGCCAATGAGCAGTTCTTC. As protein: CASSLKTWTSGGANEQFF.

The chain joins TRBV5-6 to TRBJ1-1, with TRBD1 matching over 7 bases. Germline V gene sequence: CDR1 SGHDT, CDR2 YYEEEE. Germline trimming cut 4 bases from V and 4 bases from J; bases unmatched to any gene: 7. The CDR3 is 14 amino acids. The CDR3 here is CASSATGSSTEAFF. The CDR3 DNA follows: TGTGCCAGCAGCGCGACAGGGTCGAGCACTGAAGCTTTCTTT.

This chain uses TRBV27 with TRBJ2-7; TRBD1 matches 7 bases. V was clipped by 2 bases and J by 4 bases; unmatched bases: 11. Germline CDR1 MNHEY, CDR2 SMNVEV (reference sequence). The CDR3 spans 16 residues. CDR3 bases: TGTGCCAGCAGTTTACGTCTATGGGACAGCCAATACGAGCAGTACTTC. Translating gives CASSLRLWDSQYEQYF.

The chain recombines TRBV6-4 with TRBJ2-7; 9 bases map to TRBD2. The V and J ends lost 6 bases and 2 bases, in that order; junction bases with no gene match: 11. The CDR3 extends over 16 amino acids. The V gene's germline CDR1 is MRHNA and CDR2 SNTAGT. CDR3 loop: CASRHPPSGVPYEQYF. In nucleotides, the CDR3 is TGTGCCAGCAGACACCCACCTAGCGGGGTTCCCTACGAGCAGTACTTC.

DNA for the CDR3: TGTGCCAGCAGGAAAGAGGGGGGGGGCGAGCAGTACTTC. It is translated as CASRKEGGGEQYF. The chain employs TRBV27 and TRBJ2-7, with a weak D call TRBD2 (7 bases). V shed 6 bases and J shed 6 bases, with 15 bases lying between them. The germline V gene has CDR1 MNHEY and CDR2 SMNVEV (reference sequence). The CDR3 has 13 amino acids.

The rearrangement links TRBV19 to TRBJ1-2; a possible D gene is TRBD1 (6 bases). Trimming left V 10 bases short and J 1 base short, with 19 bases between. The germline CDR1 and CDR2 sequences are LNHDA and SQIVND (reference sequence). The CDR3 has 15 residues. In nucleotides, the CDR3 is TGTGCCACCCGAGAGACAGGAGCTGATAACTATGGCTACACCTTC. This translates into CATRETGADNYGYTF.

This chain links TRBV6-5 with TRBJ1-6, with D perhaps matching TRBD1 (6 bases). V lost 4 bases and J lost 4, with 8 bases in between. CDR3 size: 14 residues. In germline, CDR1 is MNHEY, CDR2 SVGAGI. DNA for the CDR3: TGTGCCAGCAGTTCGACAGGTTATAATTCACCCCTCCACTTT. It encodes CASSSTGYNSPLHF.

This clone has just one count. The chain joins TRBV6-6 to TRBJ1-1; a possible D gene is TRBD1 (5 bases). The CDR3 contains 13 residues. Germline CDR1 is MNHNY and CDR2 is SVGAGI (reference sequence). V shed 6 bases and J shed 10 bases, with 18 bases lying between them. CDR3 DNA: TGTGCCAGCAGACCCGGGGAACACCAGGGAGCTTTCTTT. Protein product: CASRPGEHQGAFF.

J is TRBJ2-2 and V is TRBV9; D is uncertain. CDR3 length: 13 amino acids. V dropped 3 bases and J dropped 7 bases, with 10 bases sitting between them. The germline V gene has CDR1 SGDLS and CDR2 YYNGEE. The CDR3 sequence is CASSAPFGGELFF. The CDR3 DNA is TGTGCCAGCAGCGCGCCCTTTGGCGGGGAGCTGTTTTTT.